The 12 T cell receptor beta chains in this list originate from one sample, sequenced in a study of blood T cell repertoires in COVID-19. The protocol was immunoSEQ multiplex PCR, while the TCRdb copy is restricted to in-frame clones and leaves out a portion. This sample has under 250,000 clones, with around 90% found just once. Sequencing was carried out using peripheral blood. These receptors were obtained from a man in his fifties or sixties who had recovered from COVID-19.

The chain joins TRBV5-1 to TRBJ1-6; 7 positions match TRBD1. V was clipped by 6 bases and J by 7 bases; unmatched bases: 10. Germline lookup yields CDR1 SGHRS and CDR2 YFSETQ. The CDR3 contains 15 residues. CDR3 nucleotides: TGCGCCAGCACACCATCAGGGGGACGGAATTCACCCCTCCACTTT. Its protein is CASTPSGGRNSPLHF.

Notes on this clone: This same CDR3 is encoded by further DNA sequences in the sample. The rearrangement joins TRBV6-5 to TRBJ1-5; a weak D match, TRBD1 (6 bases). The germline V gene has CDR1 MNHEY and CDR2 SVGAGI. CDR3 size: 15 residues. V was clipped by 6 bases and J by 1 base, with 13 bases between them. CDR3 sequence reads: CASRRTARSNQPQHF. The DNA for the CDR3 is TGTGCCAGCAGGCGGACAGCTAGAAGCAATCAGCCCCAGCATTTT.

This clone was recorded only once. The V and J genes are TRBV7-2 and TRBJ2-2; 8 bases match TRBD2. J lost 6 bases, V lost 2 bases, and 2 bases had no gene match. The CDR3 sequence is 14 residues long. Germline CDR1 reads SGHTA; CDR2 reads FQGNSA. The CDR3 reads CASSLQRGSGELFF. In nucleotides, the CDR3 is TGTGCCAGCAGCTTACAGCGGGGGTCCGGGGAGCTGTTTTTT.

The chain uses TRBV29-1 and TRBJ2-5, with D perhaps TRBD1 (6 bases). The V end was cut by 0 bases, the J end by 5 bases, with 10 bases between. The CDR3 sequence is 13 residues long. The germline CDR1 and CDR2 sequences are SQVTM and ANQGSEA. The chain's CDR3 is CSVEEVQGETQYF. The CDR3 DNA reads TGCAGCGTTGAAGAGGTCCAGGGGGAGACCCAGTACTTC.

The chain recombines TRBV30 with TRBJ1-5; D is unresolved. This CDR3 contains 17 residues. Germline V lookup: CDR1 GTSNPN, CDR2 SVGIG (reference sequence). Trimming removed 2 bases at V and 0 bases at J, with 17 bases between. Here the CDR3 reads CAWSSGSSKYSNQPQHF. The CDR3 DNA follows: TGTGCCTGGAGTTCGGGGAGCAGCAAGTATAGCAATCAGCCCCAGCATTTT.

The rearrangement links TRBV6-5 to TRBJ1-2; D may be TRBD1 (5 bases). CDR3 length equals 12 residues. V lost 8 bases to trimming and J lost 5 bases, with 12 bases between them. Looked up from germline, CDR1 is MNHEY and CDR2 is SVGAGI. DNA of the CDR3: TGTGCCAGCGTAGAGGGGAGGTATGGCTACACCTTC. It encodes CASVEGRYGYTF.

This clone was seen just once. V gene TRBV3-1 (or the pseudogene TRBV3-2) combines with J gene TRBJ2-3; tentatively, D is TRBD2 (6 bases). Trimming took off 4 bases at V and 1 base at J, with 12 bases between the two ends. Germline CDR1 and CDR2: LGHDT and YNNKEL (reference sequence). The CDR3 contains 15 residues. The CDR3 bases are TGTGCCAGCAGCCGCGGAGGGATTCGCACAGATACGCAGTATTTT. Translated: CASSRGGIRTDTQYF.

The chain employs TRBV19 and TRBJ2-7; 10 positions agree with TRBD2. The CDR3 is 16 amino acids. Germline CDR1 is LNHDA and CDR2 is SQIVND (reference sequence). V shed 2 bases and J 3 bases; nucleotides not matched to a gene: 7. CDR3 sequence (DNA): TGTGCCAGTAGTATAAGGCTAGCGGGAGAATACTACGAGCAGTACTTC. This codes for CASSIRLAGEYYEQYF.

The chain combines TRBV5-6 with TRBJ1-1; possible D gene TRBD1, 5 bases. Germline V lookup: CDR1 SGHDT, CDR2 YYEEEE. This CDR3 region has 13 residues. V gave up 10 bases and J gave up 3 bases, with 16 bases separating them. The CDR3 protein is CAHGRGRDTEAFF. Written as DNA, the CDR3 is TGTGCCCACGGGAGGGGTAGGGACACTGAAGCTTTCTTT.

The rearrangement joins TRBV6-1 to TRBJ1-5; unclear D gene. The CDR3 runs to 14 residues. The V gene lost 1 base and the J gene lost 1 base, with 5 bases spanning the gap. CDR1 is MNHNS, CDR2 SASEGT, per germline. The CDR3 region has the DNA TGTGCCAGCAGTGAAGGTATCAGCAATCAGCCCCAGCATTTT. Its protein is CASSEGISNQPQHF.

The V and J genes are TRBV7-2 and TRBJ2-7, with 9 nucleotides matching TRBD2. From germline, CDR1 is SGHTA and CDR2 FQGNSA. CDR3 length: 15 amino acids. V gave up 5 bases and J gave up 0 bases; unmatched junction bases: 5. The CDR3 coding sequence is TGTGCCAGCAGCATTACTAGCGGGCCCTCCTACGAGCAGTACTTC. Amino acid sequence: CASSITSGPSYEQYF.

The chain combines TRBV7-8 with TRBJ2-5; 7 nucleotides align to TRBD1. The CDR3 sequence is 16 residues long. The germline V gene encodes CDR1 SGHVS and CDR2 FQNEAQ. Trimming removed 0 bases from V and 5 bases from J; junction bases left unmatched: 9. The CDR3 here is CASSLAPQGSGETQYF. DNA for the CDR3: TGTGCCAGCAGCTTAGCCCCACAGGGGTCGGGGGAGACCCAGTACTTC.